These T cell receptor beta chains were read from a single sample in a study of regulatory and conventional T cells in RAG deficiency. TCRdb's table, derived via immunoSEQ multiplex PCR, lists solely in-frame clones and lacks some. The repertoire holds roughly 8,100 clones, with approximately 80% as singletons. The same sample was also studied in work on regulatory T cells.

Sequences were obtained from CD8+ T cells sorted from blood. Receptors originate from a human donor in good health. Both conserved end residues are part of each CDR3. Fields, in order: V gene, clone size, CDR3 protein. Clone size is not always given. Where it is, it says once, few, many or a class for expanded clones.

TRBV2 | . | CASSGTENYEQYF
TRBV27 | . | CASSSYGQSNTEAFF
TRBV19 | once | CASSRPGDSNGYTF
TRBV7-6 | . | CASSGYLQPQHF
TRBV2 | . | CASKGSGSTDTQYF
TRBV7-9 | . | CASHRIGGRTEAFF
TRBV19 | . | CASSHRGVAYNEQFF
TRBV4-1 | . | CASSQDPLRGAGETQYF
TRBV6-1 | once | CASSAAGPSVDEQFF
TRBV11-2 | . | CASSLVLAGEGEQFF
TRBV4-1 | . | CASSRGETQYF
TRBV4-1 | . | CASSQEVTGLEQYF
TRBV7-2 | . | CASSFDTSYGYTF
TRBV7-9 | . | CASSFRPTGGLDEQYF
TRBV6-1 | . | CASNPGGRADTQYF
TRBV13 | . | CASSSGQGSAAFF
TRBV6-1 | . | CASSEGGTGAKEQYF
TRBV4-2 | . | CASSQDLSEQYF
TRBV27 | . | CASSVGPSSYEQYF
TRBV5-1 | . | CASSPAGGYNEQFF
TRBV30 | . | CAWRPTSGGRTGELFF
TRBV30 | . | CAWRATGRNTEAFF
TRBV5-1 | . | CASSVGLAGGLYNEQFF
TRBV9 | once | CASSVPLAGGRDGANVLTF
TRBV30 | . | CAWMDMAGGAAEQFF
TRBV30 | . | CAWGGARTEAFF
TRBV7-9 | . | CASSPPREETQYF
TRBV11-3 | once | CASSIQGMAEAFF
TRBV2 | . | CASRYPGLAGGLNTDTQYF
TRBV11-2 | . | CASSPTGPYGYTF
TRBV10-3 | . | CAISTLGENTEAFF